Below are 32 T cell receptor beta chains sequenced from a single sample in a study of blood T cell repertoires in COVID-19. Repertoires were generated with immunoSEQ multiplex PCR, while TCRdb's copy carries only in-frame clones and drops some. The data contain about 69,000 clones, roughly three quarters of them singletons. Specimen: peripheral blood. These receptors came from a human donor in a cohort sampled during active COVID-19.

V gene TRBV9 combines with J gene TRBJ1-4, with 11 bases aligning to TRBD1. From germline, CDR1 is SGDLS and CDR2 YYNGEE. The CDR3 contains 14 residues. The J segment lost 10 bases and the V segment lost 3 bases, leaving 5 bases of the junction unmatched. The CDR3 reads CASSATGTGGKLFF. Written as DNA, the CDR3 is TGTGCCAGCAGCGCCACCGGGACAGGGGGAAAACTGTTTTTT.

This rearrangement joins TRBV28 to TRBJ2-1, with D unresolved. V lost 5 bases, J lost 0 bases, and 14 bases lay in between. Germline loops: CDR1 MDHEN, CDR2 SYDVKM. The CDR3 has 16 amino acids. The DNA of the CDR3 is TGTGCCAGCAGTCCCAGACGGGTTAACTCCTACAATGAGCAGTTCTTC. It translates to CASSPRRVNSYNEQFF.

This chain links TRBV11-2 with TRBJ2-3; 7 bases agree with TRBD2. The CDR3 is made up of 16 amino acids. Per germline, CDR1 SGHAT and CDR2 FQNNGV. V lost 0 bases, J lost 2 bases, and 5 bases stayed unmatched. CDR3 residues: CASSLEGSGYTDTQYF. The DNA for the CDR3 is TGTGCCAGCAGCTTAGAGGGTAGCGGGTACACAGATACGCAGTATTTT.

This clone was detected ten times or more. The CDR3 DNA reads as TGTGCCAGCAGCACCCGGGGGGCGAACACCGGGGAGCTGTTTTTT. It specifies CASSTRGANTGELFF. This chain links TRBV5-5 with TRBJ2-2, with TRBD2 matching 7 bases. CDR1 is SGHKS and CDR2 is YYEKEE in the germline V gene (reference sequence). The CDR3 sequence is 15 residues long. V lost 4 bases and J lost 0; bases outside the gene matches: 3.

The gene calls are TRBV4-1 and TRBJ2-1; TRBD2 matches 9 bases. J lost 2 bases, V lost 0 bases, and 5 bases had no gene match. The CDR3 has 17 residues. Germline V gene data show CDR1 as MGHRA and CDR2 as YSYEKL. Here the CDR3 reads CASSQDPGTSTYNEQFF. The CDR3 coding sequence is TGCGCCAGCAGCCAAGATCCCGGGACTAGCACCTACAATGAGCAGTTCTTC.

This clone appeared many times. The rearrangement joins TRBV3-1 (or the pseudogene TRBV3-2) to TRBJ1-1; 11 bases are shared with TRBD1. Germline CDR1 LGHDT, CDR2 YNNKEL (reference sequence). This CDR3 is built from 17 residues. J lost 10 bases, V lost 2 bases, and 15 bases had no gene match. As DNA, the CDR3 is TGTGCCAGCAGCCAAACCAGGGGGACAGGGGGGACAAGAAGAGCTTTCTTT. It is translated as CASSQTRGTGGTRRAFF.

This clone occurred a few times. The rearrangement joins TRBV5-1 to TRBJ2-7; D ambiguous. V was trimmed by 0 bases and J by 3 bases, leaving 10 bases between them. This CDR3 region has 14 residues. Germline values: CDR1 SGHRS, CDR2 YFSETQ. The DNA for the CDR3 is TGCGCCAGCAGCTTGGCCTCCGCAGGCTACGAGCAGTACTTC. Protein: CASSLASAGYEQYF.

The V call is TRBV3-1 (or the pseudogene TRBV3-2), the J call TRBJ2-2; D not certain. This CDR3 region has 15 residues. Germline CDR1 and CDR2: LGHDT and YNNKEL (reference sequence). V gave up 5 bases and J gave up 3 bases, with 13 bases separating them. This chain's CDR3 is CASSSTPQDTGELFF. CDR3 nucleotides: TGTGCCAGCAGCTCAACACCCCAAGACACCGGGGAGCTGTTTTTT.

The chain recombines TRBV6-5 with TRBJ2-5; D possibly corresponds to TRBD2 (6 bases). The CDR3 has 15 residues. Trimming pared 6 bases from V and 1 base from J, leaving 15 bases between. CDR1 is MNHEY, CDR2 SVGAGI, per germline. DNA for the CDR3: TGTGCCAGCAGGCGAACCGGGACTCTCCAAGAGACCCAGTACTTC. Translation: CASRRTGTLQETQYF.

The chain joins TRBV11-3 to TRBJ2-1; maybe TRBD2 (6 bases). Per germline, CDR1 SGHNT and CDR2 YENEEA. CDR3 length: 14 amino acids. Trimming stripped 5 bases from V and 9 bases from J, with 17 bases between. DNA of the CDR3: TGTGCCAGCAGCGCGGACTATCAGCGCCCTGAGCAGTTCTTC. Translated, it gives CASSADYQRPEQFF.

This clone was seen just once. V usage is TRBV7-9 and J usage is TRBJ2-1; 14 nucleotides line up with TRBD2. The CDR3 has 17 amino acids. V shed 4 bases, J shed 4 bases, and the junction held 6 bases outside the gene matches. Germline V CDR1 and CDR2: SEHNR, FQNEAQ (reference sequence). In DNA, the CDR3 is TGTGCCAGCAGCTCCCCAGGACTAGCGGGGGGATACAATGAGCAGTTCTTC. Translating gives CASSSPGLAGGYNEQFF.

The CDR3 DNA follows: TGTGCCAGTAGTATGGCTGACAGGGGGCAGCTTCAGCCCCAGCATTTT. This gives the protein CASSMADRGQLQPQHF. V and J are TRBV19 and TRBJ1-5, with 10 positions matching TRBD1. The CDR3 is 16 amino acids. The V gene end was trimmed by 3 bases and the J gene end by 6 bases; junction bases not matched to a gene: 8. The germline V gene has CDR1 LNHDA and CDR2 SQIVND (reference sequence).

The chain combines TRBV5-1 with TRBJ1-6, with a tentative D call TRBD1 (5 bases). The ends were cut back, 0 bases at V and 9 bases at J, with 13 bases in the middle. The CDR3 contains 15 residues. From germline, CDR1 is SGHRS and CDR2 YFSETQ. For the CDR3, the DNA is TGCGCCAGCAGCTTGGAAGGCAGGGAGGGTTCACCCCTCCACTTT. Protein sequence: CASSLEGREGSPLHF.

The V call is TRBV2, the J call TRBJ2-7, with TRBD2 as a possible D gene (5 bases). Germline values: CDR1 SNHLY, CDR2 FYNNEI. The CDR3 has 13 amino acids. With 5 bases removed from V and 7 bases from J, the gap between germline ends came to 15 bases. The CDR3 DNA is TGTGCCAGCAGTCCCAGGACGGGGTGGGAGCAGTACTTC. It specifies CASSPRTGWEQYF.

V is TRBV27 and J is TRBJ2-1; 8 bases align to TRBD2. In germline, CDR1 is MNHEY, CDR2 SMNVEV (reference sequence). Germline trimming cut 5 bases from V and 7 bases from J; bases unmatched to any gene: 7. CDR3 length equals 14 residues. CDR3 in DNA: TGTGCCAGCAGTCCGCGGGGGGCCTGGAATGAGCAGTTCTTC. Translating gives CASSPRGAWNEQFF.

J is TRBJ2-6 and V is TRBV7-9; D unclear. Trimming removed 1 base from V and 0 bases from J, with 10 bases in between. This CDR3 region has 17 residues. The germline gives CDR1 SEHNR, CDR2 FQNEAQ (reference sequence). The CDR3 spells CASSLGSRGSGANVLTF. The DNA for the CDR3 is TGTGCCAGCAGCTTAGGCTCTAGAGGCTCTGGGGCCAACGTCCTGACTTTC.

The chain joins TRBV7-8 to TRBJ2-1; 8 bases fit TRBD2. Germline CDR1 SGHVS, CDR2 FQNEAQ. This CDR3 spans 16 amino acids. V lost 0 bases, J lost 4 bases, and 5 bases stayed unmatched. The CDR3 is CASSLAGAGGYNEQFF. The DNA for the CDR3 is TGTGCCAGCAGCTTAGCGGGTGCGGGAGGTTACAATGAGCAGTTCTTC.

The V call is TRBV14, the J call TRBJ2-7; 7 bases line up with TRBD1. CDR1 SGHDN and CDR2 FVKESK come from the germline V gene. This CDR3 comprises 14 residues. Trimming cost V 3 bases and J 3 bases; bases outside gene matches: 5. The CDR3 DNA reads as TGTGCCAGCAGCCAGCCGGGACAGCACTACGAGCAGTACTTC. It yields the protein CASSQPGQHYEQYF.

The CDR3, as DNA: TGTGCCAGCACAGGGGGTCGGCAGCCCCAGCATTTT. It specifies CASTGGRQPQHF. The chain joins TRBV28 to TRBJ1-5, with 7 bases that match TRBD1. Germline-derived CDR1 and CDR2 are MDHEN and SYDVKM. This CDR3 has 12 residues. Trimming took 7 bases from V and 7 from J; bases not matched to a gene: 4.

The chain links TRBV6-1 to TRBJ2-5, with a tentative D call TRBD1 (6 bases). The CDR3 loop spans 14 amino acids. Germline V CDR1 and CDR2: MNHNS, SASEGT. The ends were cut back, 3 bases at V and 1 base at J, with 9 bases in the middle. The CDR3 nucleotides are TGTGCCAGCAGTGACCAGGGGCCCCAAGAGACCCAGTACTTC. The encoded protein is CASSDQGPQETQYF.

V usage is TRBV28 and J usage is TRBJ2-7; 7 positions agree with TRBD2. The CDR3 is 14 amino acids. Germline assignment: CDR1 MDHEN and CDR2 SYDVKM. V trimming: 5 bases; J trimming: 2 bases; junction bases outside the gene matches: 6. The CDR3 loop reads CASSRDYRTYEQYF. The CDR3 region has the DNA TGTGCCAGCAGTAGGGACTACAGAACCTACGAGCAGTACTTC. The entire variable domain, with the rest obtained from reference TRBV28 and TRBJ2-7, is as follows: DVKVTQSSRYLVKRTGEKVFLECVQDMDHENMFWYRQDPGLGLRLIYFSYDVKMKEKGDIPEGYSVSREKKERFSLILESASTNQTSMYLCASSRDYRTYEQYFGPGTRLTVT.

The CDR3 nucleotides read TGTGCCAGCTCACCAAACAGAGTAGCGGGAAACACCATATATTTT. Residues: CASSPNRVAGNTIYF. The chain combines TRBV18 with TRBJ1-3; D call uncertain. This CDR3 contains 15 residues. CDR1 KGHSH and CDR2 LQKENI come from the germline V gene. V dropped 2 bases and J dropped 4 bases, with 12 bases sitting between them.

The count of this clone is one. The rearrangement joins TRBV7-8 to TRBJ1-2, with D perhaps matching TRBD1 (6 bases). The ends were cut back, 0 bases at V and 7 bases at J, with 15 bases in the middle. CDR1 and CDR2 (germline): SGHVS, FQNEAQ. The CDR3 totals 15 residues. The CDR3, as DNA: TGTGCCAGCAGCTTAGCAATGCGGGGGCGACTTGGCTACACCTTC. It specifies CASSLAMRGRLGYTF.

This rearrangement joins TRBV6-5 to TRBJ2-5, with 9 bases that match TRBD1. This CDR3 contains 16 residues. Unmatched junction bases numbered 9, after V lost 3 bases and J lost 4 bases. Germline values: CDR1 MNHEY, CDR2 SVGAGI. In DNA form, the CDR3 reads TGTGCCAGCAGTTATATTTGGACAGGGGACGGAGAGACCCAGTACTTC. This translates into CASSYIWTGDGETQYF.

This chain joins TRBV12-1 and TRBJ2-7; the table's D call, TRBD1, has no DNA check behind it. TRBV12-1 constitutes a pseudogene. The CDR3 length is 14 residues. CDR3 residues: CASSPEQGAGEQYF. The DNA for the CDR3 is TGTGCCAGCAGCCCAGAGCAGGGTGCTGGAGAGCAGTACTTC.

This chain connects TRBV2 to TRBJ2-7; 7 nucleotides match TRBD2. The junction had 4 bases not matched to a gene; V was cut back by 7 bases and J by 1 base. CDR1 is SNHLY and CDR2 is FYNNEI in the germline V gene. CDR3 length equals 13 residues. The CDR3 is CASTAGVSYEQYF. CDR3 in DNA: TGTGCCAGCACCGCGGGAGTTTCCTACGAGCAGTACTTC.

This chain links TRBV3-1 (or the pseudogene TRBV3-2) with TRBJ2-7; 9 bases line up with TRBD2. Germline values: CDR1 LGHDT, CDR2 YNNKEL (reference sequence). Trimming at V came to 4 bases and at J to 3 bases, leaving 7 bases not matched to a gene. The CDR3 consists of 15 residues. The CDR3 coding sequence is TGTGCCAGCAGCCCCCAGGCTAGCGGGGTCTACGAGCAGTACTTC. Translating it yields CASSPQASGVYEQYF.

The V gene is TRBV7-9, the J gene TRBJ2-1; 8 bases match TRBD2. The CDR3 totals 13 residues. J was trimmed by 13 bases and V by 6 bases; bases with no gene match: 11. Germline CDR1 is SEHNR and CDR2 is FQNEAQ (reference sequence). CDR3: CASRLAAGRKQFF. For the CDR3, the DNA is TGTGCCAGCAGACTAGCGGCCGGTCGGAAACAGTTCTTC.

CDR3 sequence reads: CASSQDAATGLSSGANVLTF. DNA for the CDR3: TGCGCCAGCAGCCAAGACGCGGCCACGGGTCTTTCCTCTGGGGCCAACGTCCTGACTTTC. This chain uses TRBV4-1 with TRBJ2-6; D is ambiguous. The CDR3 spans 20 residues. Germline CDR1 and CDR2: MGHRA and YSYEKL. Trimming left V 0 bases short and J 0 bases short, with 18 bases between.

This clone was seen a handful of times. The chain recombines TRBV19 with TRBJ1-2; 9 nucleotides match TRBD1. Germline-derived CDR1 and CDR2 are LNHDA and SQIVND (reference sequence). V trimming: 5 bases; J trimming: 4 bases; junction bases outside the gene matches: 8. CDR3 size: 15 residues. CDR3 in amino acids: CASSAGQGIPYGYTF. The CDR3 nucleotides are TGTGCCAGTAGTGCGGGACAGGGTATCCCCTATGGCTACACCTTC. The variable domain in full, completed from reference TRBV19 and TRBJ1-2, reads DGGITQSPKYLFRKEGQNVTLSCEQNLNHDAMYWYRQDPGQGLRLIYYSQIVNDFQKGDIAEGYSVSREKKESFPLTVTSAQKNPTAFYLCASSAGQGIPYGYTFGSGTRLTVV.

This sequence joins TRBV6-5 and TRBJ2-2, with a tentative D call TRBD2 (6 bases). V shed 4 bases and J shed 0 bases, with 12 bases lying between them. CDR3 length: 16 residues. In germline, CDR1 is MNHEY, CDR2 SVGAGI. The CDR3 sequence is CASSSLGLANTGELFF. The DNA of the CDR3 is TGTGCCAGCAGTTCCCTGGGACTTGCGAACACCGGGGAGCTGTTTTTT.

The CDR3 nucleotides are TGTGCCAGCAGCCTGTACCGGGACACCCACGAGCAGTACTTC. Encoded protein: CASSLYRDTHEQYF. The chain recombines TRBV5-8 with TRBJ2-7; the D gene is possibly TRBD1 (6 bases). Between the trimmed V and J ends, which lost 4 bases and 5 bases, there was a span of 16 bases. Germline values: CDR1 SGHTS, CDR2 YDEGEE. The CDR3 extends over 14 amino acids. The full variable domain, its missing parts supplied by reference TRBV5-8 and TRBJ2-7, is EAGVTQSPTHLIKTRGQQATLRCSPISGHTSVYWYQQALGLGLQFLLWYDEGEERNRGNFPPRFSGRQFPNYSSELNVNALELEDSALYLCASSLYRDTHEQYFGPGTRLTVT.